This T cell receptor beta chain was sequenced during a study of blood T cell repertoires in COVID-19. Overall study: Some COVID-19 samples were acute and others convalescent; all came from the United States, Italy and Spain. Nucleic acid was either cDNA or gDNA, and it came from T cells, B-cell-depleted T cells, or PBMCs.

While infection was still active, Seattle patients were enrolled and then followed longitudinally. Data came from immunoSEQ multiplex PCR; TCRdb stores just in-frame clones and leaves some out. The data show about 140,000 clones, with around 90% seen just once and approximately 2.5% held by the top ten. Trimming left V 1 base short and J 5 bases short, with 11 bases between. The V gene's germline CDR1 is SEHNR and CDR2 FQNEAQ (reference sequence). The CDR3 is made up of 14 amino acids. Sequenced input: peripheral blood. This receptor was taken from a human donor with COVID-19, enrolled during active disease. The donor label of this sample is uncertain. The chain employs TRBV7-9 and TRBJ1-2; D might be TRBD1 (6 bases). The CDR3 loop reads CASSLGTDPYGYTF. In DNA, the CDR3 is TGTGCCAGCAGCTTAGGGACAGACCCTTATGGCTACACCTTC.